This T cell receptor beta chain was sequenced in a study of T cell repertoires in cytomegalovirus infection. General study findings and limits: CMV-specific TCR beta clonotypes restricted by HLA-C dominated the ex vivo response.

Of note for this clonotype: As yet, its antigen is unknown.

TCRdb recomputed calls from the reads with MiXCR, one row per CDR3 protein. The table includes more than 300,000 distinct CDR3 sequences, around a third detected once. V was trimmed by 1 base and J by 2 bases, leaving 8 bases between them. Germline assignment: CDR1 SGHVT and CDR2 SQSDAQ. This CDR3 contains 14 residues. The receptor's source is a human donor in good health (CMV status not recorded). Some clones in this sample may be carry-over from other donors' samples. The chain links TRBV7-4 to TRBJ1-2, with D possibly TRBD1 on 6 matching bases. The sequencing used cultured PBMCs, collected from culture after CMV antigen stimulation. The CDR3 loop is CASSLETGNYGYTF. CDR3 sequence (DNA): TGTGCCAGCAGCTTAGAAACAGGGAACTATGGCTACACCTTC.